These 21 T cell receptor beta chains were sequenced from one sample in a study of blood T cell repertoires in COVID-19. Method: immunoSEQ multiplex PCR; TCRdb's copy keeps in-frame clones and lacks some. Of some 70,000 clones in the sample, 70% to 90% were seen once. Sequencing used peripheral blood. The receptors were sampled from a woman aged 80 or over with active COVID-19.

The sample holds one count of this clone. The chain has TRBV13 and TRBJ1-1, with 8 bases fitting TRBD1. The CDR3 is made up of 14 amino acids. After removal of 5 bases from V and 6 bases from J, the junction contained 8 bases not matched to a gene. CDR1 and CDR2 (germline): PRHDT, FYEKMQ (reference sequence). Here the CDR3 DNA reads TGTGCCAGCAGCGGACAGGGTTTTCGGTCTGAAGCTTTCTTT. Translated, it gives CASSGQGFRSEAFF.

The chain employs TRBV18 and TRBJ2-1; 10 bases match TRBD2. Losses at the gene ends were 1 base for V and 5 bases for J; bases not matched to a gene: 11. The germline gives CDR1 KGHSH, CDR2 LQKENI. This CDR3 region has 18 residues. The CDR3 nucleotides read TGTGCCAGCTCACCACTTACGTCTAGCGGGAGTTTGAACAATGAGCAGTTCTTC. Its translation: CASSPLTSSGSLNNEQFF.

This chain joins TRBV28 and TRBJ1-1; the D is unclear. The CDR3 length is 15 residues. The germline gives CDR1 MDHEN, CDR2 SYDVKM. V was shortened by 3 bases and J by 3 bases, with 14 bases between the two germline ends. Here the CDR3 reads CASSFSPGMDTEAFF. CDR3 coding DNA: TGTGCCAGCAGTTTCTCTCCGGGTATGGACACTGAAGCTTTCTTT.

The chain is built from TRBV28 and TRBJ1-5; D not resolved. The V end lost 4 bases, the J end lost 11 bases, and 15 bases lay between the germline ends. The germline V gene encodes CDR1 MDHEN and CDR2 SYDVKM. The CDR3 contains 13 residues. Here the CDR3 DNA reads TGTGCCAGCAGTTCTGCCAGAGGCATGACCCAGCATTTT. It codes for CASSSARGMTQHF.

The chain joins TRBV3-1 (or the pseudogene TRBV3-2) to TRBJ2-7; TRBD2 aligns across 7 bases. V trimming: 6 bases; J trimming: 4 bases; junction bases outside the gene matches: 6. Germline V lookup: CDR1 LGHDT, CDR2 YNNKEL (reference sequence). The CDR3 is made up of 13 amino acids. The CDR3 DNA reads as TGTGCCAGCAGGTACGGGGGGACTTACGAGCAGTACTTC. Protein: CASRYGGTYEQYF.

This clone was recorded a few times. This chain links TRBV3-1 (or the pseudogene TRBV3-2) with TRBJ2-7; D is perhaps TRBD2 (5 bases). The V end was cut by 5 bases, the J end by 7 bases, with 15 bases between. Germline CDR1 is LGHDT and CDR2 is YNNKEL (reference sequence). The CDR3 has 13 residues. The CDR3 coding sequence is TGTGCCAGCAGCGGCCCCTTCCCGGGGGAGCAGTACTTC. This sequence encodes CASSGPFPGEQYF.

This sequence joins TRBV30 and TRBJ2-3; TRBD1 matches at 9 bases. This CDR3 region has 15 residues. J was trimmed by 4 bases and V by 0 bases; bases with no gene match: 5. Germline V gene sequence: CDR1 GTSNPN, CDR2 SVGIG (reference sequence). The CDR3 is CAWSVTGGLSDTQYF. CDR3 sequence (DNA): TGTGCCTGGAGTGTCACAGGGGGCTTATCAGATACGCAGTATTTT.

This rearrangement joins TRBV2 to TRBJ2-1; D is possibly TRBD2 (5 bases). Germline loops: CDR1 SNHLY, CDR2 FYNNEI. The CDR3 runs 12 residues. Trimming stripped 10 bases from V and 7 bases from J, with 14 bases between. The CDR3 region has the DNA TGTGCCAACCTAAAAGCGGAGAATGAGCAGTTCTTC. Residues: CANLKAENEQFF.

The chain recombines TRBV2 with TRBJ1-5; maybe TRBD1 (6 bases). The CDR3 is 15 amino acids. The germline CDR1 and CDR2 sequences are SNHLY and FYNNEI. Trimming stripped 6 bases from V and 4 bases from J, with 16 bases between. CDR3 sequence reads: CASRESRGPNQPQHF. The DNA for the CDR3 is TGTGCCAGCAGAGAAAGCAGGGGCCCAAATCAGCCCCAGCATTTT.

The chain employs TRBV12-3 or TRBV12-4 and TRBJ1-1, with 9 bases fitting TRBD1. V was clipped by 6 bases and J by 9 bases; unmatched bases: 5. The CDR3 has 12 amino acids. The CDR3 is CASSAGTGKAFF. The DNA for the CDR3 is TGTGCCAGCAGCGCCGGGACAGGGAAAGCTTTCTTT.

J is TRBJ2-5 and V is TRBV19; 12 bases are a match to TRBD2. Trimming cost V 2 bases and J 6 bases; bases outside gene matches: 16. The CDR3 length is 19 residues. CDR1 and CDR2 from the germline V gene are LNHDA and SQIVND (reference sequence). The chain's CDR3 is CASSIILAGGPYSYKTQYF. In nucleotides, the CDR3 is TGTGCCAGTAGTATAATTCTAGCGGGAGGGCCTTATTCTTATAAGACCCAGTACTTC.

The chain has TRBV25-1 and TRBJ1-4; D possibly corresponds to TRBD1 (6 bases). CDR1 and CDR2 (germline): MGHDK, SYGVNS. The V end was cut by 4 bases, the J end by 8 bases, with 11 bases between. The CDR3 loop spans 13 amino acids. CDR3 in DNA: TGTGCCAGCAGTGGGGCAGGGGAGGAAAAACTGTTTTTT. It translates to CASSGAGEEKLFF.

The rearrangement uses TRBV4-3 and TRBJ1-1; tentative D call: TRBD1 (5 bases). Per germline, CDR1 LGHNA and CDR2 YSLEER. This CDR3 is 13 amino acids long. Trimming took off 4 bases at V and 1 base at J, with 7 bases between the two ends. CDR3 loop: CASSPGENTEAFF. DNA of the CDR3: TGCGCCAGCAGCCCGGGGGAGAACACTGAAGCTTTCTTT.

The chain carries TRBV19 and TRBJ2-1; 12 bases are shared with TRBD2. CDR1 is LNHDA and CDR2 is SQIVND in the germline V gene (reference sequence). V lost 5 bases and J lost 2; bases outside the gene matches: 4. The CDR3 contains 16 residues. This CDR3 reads CASSSTSGRTYNEQFF. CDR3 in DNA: TGTGCCAGTAGTTCCACTAGCGGGAGGACCTACAATGAGCAGTTCTTC.

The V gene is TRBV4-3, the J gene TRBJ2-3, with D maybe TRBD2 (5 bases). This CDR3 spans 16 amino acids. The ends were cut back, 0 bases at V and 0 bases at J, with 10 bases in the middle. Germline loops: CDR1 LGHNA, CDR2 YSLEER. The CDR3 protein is CASSQDLQRSTDTQYF. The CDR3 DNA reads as TGCGCCAGCAGCCAAGATTTGCAGCGGAGCACAGATACGCAGTATTTT.

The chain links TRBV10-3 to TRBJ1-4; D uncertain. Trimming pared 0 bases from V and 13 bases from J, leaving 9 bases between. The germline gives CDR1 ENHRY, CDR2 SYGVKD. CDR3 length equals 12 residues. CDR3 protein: CAISESGELLFF. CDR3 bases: TGTGCCATCAGTGAGTCCGGGGAATTACTGTTTTTT.

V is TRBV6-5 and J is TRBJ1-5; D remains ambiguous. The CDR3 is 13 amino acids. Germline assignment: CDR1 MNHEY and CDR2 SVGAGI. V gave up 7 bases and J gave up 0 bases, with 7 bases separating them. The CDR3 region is CASIQYSNQPQHF. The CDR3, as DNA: TGTGCCAGCATCCAGTATAGCAATCAGCCCCAGCATTTT.

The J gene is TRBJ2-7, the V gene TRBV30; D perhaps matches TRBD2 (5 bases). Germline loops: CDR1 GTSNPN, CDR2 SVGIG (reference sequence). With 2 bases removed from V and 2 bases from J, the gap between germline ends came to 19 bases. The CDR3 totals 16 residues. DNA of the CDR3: TGTGCCTGGAGTCAAGGGAGCCCCACTCGAACCTACGAGCAGTACTTC. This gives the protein CAWSQGSPTRTYEQYF.

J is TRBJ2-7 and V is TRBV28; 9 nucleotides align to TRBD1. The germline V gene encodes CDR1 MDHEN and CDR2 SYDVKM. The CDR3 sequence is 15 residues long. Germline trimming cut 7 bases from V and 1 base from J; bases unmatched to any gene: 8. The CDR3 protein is CASNRPGTGSYEQYF. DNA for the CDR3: TGTGCCAGCAACCGTCCCGGGACAGGGTCCTACGAGCAGTACTTC.

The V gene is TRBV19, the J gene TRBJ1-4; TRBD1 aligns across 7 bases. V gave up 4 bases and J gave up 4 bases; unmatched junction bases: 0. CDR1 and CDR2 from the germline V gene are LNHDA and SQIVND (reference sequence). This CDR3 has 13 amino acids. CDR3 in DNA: TGTGCCAGTAGTAGGGACAGTAATGAAAAACTGTTTTTT. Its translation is CASSRDSNEKLFF.

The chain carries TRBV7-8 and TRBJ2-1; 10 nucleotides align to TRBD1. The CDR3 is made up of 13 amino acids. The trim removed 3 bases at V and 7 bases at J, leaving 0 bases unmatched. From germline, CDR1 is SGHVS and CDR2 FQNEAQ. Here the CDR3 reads CASSLDRGNEQFF. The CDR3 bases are TGTGCCAGCAGCTTGGACAGGGGGAATGAGCAGTTCTTC.